The 27 T cell receptor beta chains reported below all come from one sample, sequenced in a study of vaccination effects on CD4 cells after COVID-19. Assay: immunoSEQ multiplex PCR; the TCRdb copy retains only in-frame clones and omits some. Of about 28,000 clones in the sample, around 70% are singletons; the top ten hold roughly 10%. Before sequencing took place, the ViraFEST assay used viral peptide pools to expand antigen-specific CD4+ T cells. Culturing for 10 to 11 days preceded CD4+ T cell isolation. Two-dose BNT162b2 or mRNA-1273 vaccination was given to participants. What these receptors recognize is not known. Sequencing used CD4+ T cells from PBMCs cultured with HCoV-NL63 spike peptides, obtained after COVID-19 vaccination. These TCRs come from a human donor who received a COVID-19 vaccine.

The V and J genes are TRBV30 and TRBJ1-2; D not certain. CDR3 length: 13 residues. CDR1 and CDR2 (germline): GTSNPN, SVGIG (reference sequence). Trimming took 4 bases from V and 6 from J, leaving 15 bases between them. The CDR3 bases are TGTGCCTGGACCATCACTGAATTGAATGGCTACACCTTC. Its protein product is CAWTITELNGYTF.

This rearrangement joins TRBV6-1 to TRBJ2-3; perhaps TRBD2 as D (5 bases). The ends were cut back, 1 base at V and 2 bases at J, with 10 bases in the middle. This CDR3 contains 15 residues. CDR1 is MNHNS, CDR2 SASEGT, per germline. The CDR3 DNA reads TGTGCCAGCAGTGAAGAGGGAGCGATCACAGATACGCAGTATTTT. Translated, it gives CASSEEGAITDTQYF.

This chain joins TRBV5-1 and TRBJ2-3, with 7 bases that match TRBD1. V lost 6 bases, J lost 0 bases, and 4 bases stayed unmatched. The CDR3 loop spans 14 amino acids. CDR1 and CDR2 (germline): SGHRS, YFSETQ. DNA for the CDR3: TGCGCCAGCACGACAGGGCCTAGCACAGATACGCAGTATTTT. Translation: CASTTGPSTDTQYF. The whole variable domain, filled in from reference TRBV5-1 and TRBJ2-3, reads KAGVTQTPRYLIKTRGQQVTLSCSPISGHRSVSWYQQTPGQGLQFLFEYFSETQRNKGNFPGRFSGRQFSNSRSEMNVSTLELGDSALYLCASTTGPSTDTQYFGPGTRLTVL.

This clone was seen a few times. The chain links TRBV27 to TRBJ2-1, with D possibly being TRBD1 or TRBD2 (5 bases each). Per the germline V gene, CDR1 is MNHEY and CDR2 is SMNVEV (reference sequence). The CDR3 has 16 amino acids. V dropped 1 base and J dropped 8 bases, with 18 bases sitting between them. CDR3 DNA: TGTGCCAGCAGTTTATTCTCCAGAAGGGACGGTGATGAGCAGTTCTTC. This encodes CASSLFSRRDGDEQFF.

Only a few counts were recorded for this clone. The chain couples TRBV5-1 to TRBJ2-7; a possible D gene is TRBD2 (5 bases). The CDR3 is 14 residues long. Trimming removed 0 bases at V and 2 bases at J, with 9 bases between. CDR1 and CDR2 (germline): SGHRS, YFSETQ. CDR3 residues: CASSLASGPYEQYF. The CDR3 DNA is TGCGCCAGCAGCTTGGCCAGCGGTCCCTACGAGCAGTACTTC.

The chain recombines TRBV19 with TRBJ1-1; 11 nucleotides agree with TRBD1. With V trimmed by 3 bases and J by 1 base, 1 base remained unmatched. The germline V gene has CDR1 LNHDA and CDR2 SQIVND (reference sequence). The CDR3 sequence is 15 residues long. For the CDR3, the DNA is TGTGCCAGTAGTATTGGGACAGGGGGGAACACTGAAGCTTTCTTT. It specifies CASSIGTGGNTEAFF.

The chain couples TRBV5-1 to TRBJ2-1, with D hard to call. CDR3 size: 14 residues. Germline V gene lookup returns CDR1 SGHRS and CDR2 YFSETQ. V was shortened by 2 bases and J by 7 bases, with 13 bases between the two germline ends. CDR3 DNA: TGCGCCAGCAGCTTCAAGGGCTTGGATAATGAGCAGTTCTTC. It encodes CASSFKGLDNEQFF.

This sequence joins TRBV11-2 and TRBJ1-6; D gene uncertain. Germline V lookup: CDR1 SGHAT, CDR2 FQNNGV. CDR3 length equals 14 residues. Trimming removed 3 bases at V and 4 bases at J, with 7 bases between. The chain's CDR3 is CASSLSSYNSPLHF. CDR3 coding DNA: TGTGCCAGCAGCTTGAGTTCGTATAATTCACCCCTCCACTTT.

V usage is TRBV6-5 and J usage is TRBJ2-1, with 9 nucleotides matching TRBD2. Germline CDR1 and CDR2: MNHEY and SVGAGI. V gave up 5 bases and J gave up 4 bases; unmatched junction bases: 6. The CDR3 extends over 15 amino acids. CDR3 in DNA: TGTGCCAGCAGTAGGAGCAGCGGGAGGTACAATGAGCAGTTCTTC. It encodes CASSRSSGRYNEQFF.

The chain uses TRBV18 and TRBJ1-1; D gene uncertain. V was clipped by 0 bases and J by 3 bases, with 17 bases between them. In germline, CDR1 is KGHSH, CDR2 LQKENI. CDR3 length: 17 residues. The CDR3 loop reads CASSPPQGFEVDTEAFF. CDR3 DNA sequence: TGTGCCAGCTCACCACCCCAAGGTTTCGAGGTCGACACTGAAGCTTTCTTT. Full variable domain (missing parts from reference TRBV18 and TRBJ1-1): NAGVMQNPRHLVRRRGQEARLRCSPMKGHSHVYWYRQLPEEGLKFMVYLQKENIIDESGMPKERFSAEFPKEGPSILRIQQVVRGDSAAYFCASSPPQGFEVDTEAFFGQGTRLTVV.

This clone was detected only once. This chain connects TRBV5-1 to TRBJ2-5, with 7 nucleotides matching TRBD1. CDR1 and CDR2 from the germline V gene are SGHRS and YFSETQ. Trimming took 4 bases from V and 2 from J; bases not matched to a gene: 5. This CDR3 has 14 amino acids. The CDR3 here is CASSPGQPQETQYF. The CDR3 region has the DNA TGCGCCAGCAGCCCGGGACAGCCGCAAGAGACCCAGTACTTC.

This clone was counted a single time. The chain carries TRBV27 and TRBJ2-1; possibly TRBD2 for D (6 bases). Deletions cut 4 bases from V and 0 bases from J, with 10 bases between. The CDR3 runs 15 residues. From germline, CDR1 is MNHEY and CDR2 SMNVEV (reference sequence). Here the CDR3 reads CASSSSVGSYNEQFF. Here the CDR3 DNA reads TGTGCCAGCAGTTCTAGCGTTGGCTCCTACAATGAGCAGTTCTTC.

This chain joins TRBV14 and TRBJ1-1, with D perhaps matching TRBD1 (5 bases). V was clipped by 3 bases and J by 8 bases, with 13 bases between them. CDR1 is SGHDN and CDR2 is FVKESK in the germline V gene. The CDR3 loop spans 13 amino acids. CDR3: CASSQSLRGEAFF. The DNA of the CDR3 is TGTGCCAGCAGCCAGTCTCTTCGGGGGGAAGCTTTCTTT.

V usage is TRBV19 and J usage is TRBJ1-3, with 10 bases aligning to TRBD1. This CDR3 spans 14 amino acids. Trimming removed 6 bases from V and 3 bases from J; junction bases left unmatched: 2. The germline CDR1 and CDR2 sequences are LNHDA and SQIVND (reference sequence). The CDR3 loop is CASSDRGLGNTIYF. The CDR3 bases are TGTGCCAGTAGCGACAGGGGGCTTGGAAACACCATATATTTT.

This clone has just a few counts. This chain connects TRBV3-1 (or the pseudogene TRBV3-2) to TRBJ2-3; D might be TRBD1 (5 bases). The CDR3 is 14 residues long. Germline lookup yields CDR1 LGHDT and CDR2 YNNKEL (reference sequence). V lost 0 bases, J lost 14 bases, and 18 bases lay in between. CDR3 in amino acids: CASSQDNLAMGPYF. The CDR3 nucleotides read TGTGCCAGCAGCCAAGATAATCTCGCCATGGGGCCGTATTTT.

This sequence joins TRBV2 and TRBJ2-7, with 9 positions matching TRBD1. This CDR3 region has 12 residues. Losses at the gene ends were 9 bases for V and 3 bases for J; bases not matched to a gene: 3. Germline CDR1 and CDR2: SNHLY and FYNNEI. The CDR3 reads CASGTGIYEQYF. In nucleotides, the CDR3 is TGTGCCAGTGGGACAGGGATCTACGAGCAGTACTTC. The complete variable domain, with remaining parts taken from reference TRBV2 and TRBJ2-7, reads EPEVTQTPSHQVTQMGQEVILRCVPISNHLYFYWYRQILGQKVEFLVSFYNNEISEKSEIFDDQFSVERPDGSNFTLKIRSTKLEDSAMYFCASGTGIYEQYFGPGTRLTVT.

Only a few counts were recorded for this clone. The chain joins TRBV6-5 to TRBJ2-3; D uncertain. V was trimmed by 7 bases and J by 1 base, leaving 12 bases between them. The CDR3 has 14 residues. Germline CDR1 and CDR2: MNHEY and SVGAGI. The CDR3 loop reads CASTMTPRTDTQYF. Here the CDR3 DNA reads TGTGCCAGCACCATGACTCCTCGCACAGATACGCAGTATTTT.

The chain joins TRBV10-3 to TRBJ1-5; D perhaps matches TRBD1 (6 bases). Germline-derived CDR1 and CDR2 are ENHRY and SYGVKD. Trimming removed 8 bases from V and 1 base from J, with 12 bases in between. The CDR3 runs 14 residues. DNA for the CDR3: TGTGCCATCGGTAGACAGGAGAGCAATCAGCCCCAGCATTTT. Amino acid sequence: CAIGRQESNQPQHF.

The rearrangement joins TRBV24-1 to TRBJ2-3; 11 positions agree with TRBD1. This CDR3 is 18 amino acids long. Germline V CDR1 and CDR2: KGHDR, SFDVKD. V was pared by 6 bases and J by 0 bases, with 10 bases of the junction left unmatched. The CDR3 is CATSRKGDRGSSTDTQYF. In nucleotides, the CDR3 is TGTGCCACCAGTCGAAAAGGGGACAGGGGGTCTAGCACAGATACGCAGTATTTT.

The rearrangement joins TRBV18 to TRBJ2-7; D ambiguous. The V end lost 6 bases, the J end lost 0 bases, and 12 bases lay between the germline ends. Per germline, CDR1 KGHSH and CDR2 LQKENI. CDR3 length equals 14 residues. The CDR3 sequence is CASSPRSISYEQYF. The DNA of the CDR3 is TGTGCCAGCTCGCCGCGGAGTATCTCCTACGAGCAGTACTTC.

This clone was seen a few times. The V and J genes are TRBV15 and TRBJ1-6; TRBD1 agrees at 8 bases. The CDR3 loop spans 16 amino acids. The ends lost 3 bases at V and 4 bases at J; junction bases unmatched: 5. Germline V gives CDR1 LNHNV, CDR2 YYDKDF (reference sequence). The CDR3: CATSRDDRGYNSPLHF. As DNA, the CDR3 is TGTGCCACCAGCAGGGATGACAGGGGTTATAATTCACCCCTCCACTTT.

The rearrangement joins TRBV29-1 to TRBJ1-1, with unresolved D. The CDR3 runs to 11 residues. The V and J ends lost 7 bases and 5 bases respectively, with 11 bases between them. Germline values: CDR1 SQVTM, CDR2 ANQGSEA. The CDR3 sequence: CSAKEGTEAFF. The DNA for the CDR3 is TGCAGCGCTAAAGAGGGAACTGAAGCTTTCTTT. Full variable domain (remainder filled in from reference TRBV29-1 and TRBJ1-1): SAVISQKPSRDICQRGTSLTIQCQVDSQVTMMFWYRQQPGQSLTLIATANQGSEATYESGFVIDKFPISRPNLTFSTLTVSNMSPEDSSIYLCSAKEGTEAFFGQGTRLTVV.

The gene calls are TRBV20-1 and TRBJ2-7; weak D call: TRBD2 (5 bases). The CDR3 length is 13 residues. Per the germline V gene, CDR1 is DFQATT and CDR2 is SNEGSKA (reference sequence). V lost 3 bases to trimming and J lost 0 bases, with 9 bases between them. CDR3 protein: CSASASSSYEQYF. The CDR3 DNA is TGCAGTGCTAGTGCTAGCAGCTCCTACGAGCAGTACTTC.

This rearrangement joins TRBV12-3 or TRBV12-4 to TRBJ2-1; 7 bases are shared with TRBD1. The CDR3 extends over 11 amino acids. V shed 6 bases, J shed 15 bases, and the junction held 8 bases outside the gene matches. The CDR3 DNA reads as TGTGCCAGCAGGGGACAGACCTACGTGTTCTTC. Its protein is CASRGQTYVFF.

The rearrangement uses TRBV27 and TRBJ1-5, with D unclear. This CDR3 spans 13 amino acids. Germline loops: CDR1 MNHEY, CDR2 SMNVEV (reference sequence). V was pared by 11 bases and J by 0 bases, with 11 bases between. CDR3 sequence reads: CAEAAISNQPQHF. The CDR3 nucleotides read TGTGCCGAGGCGGCAATTAGCAATCAGCCCCAGCATTTT.

The V gene is TRBV27, the J gene TRBJ1-4, with D tentatively TRBD1 (5 bases). Deletions cut 0 bases from V and 4 bases from J, with 12 bases between. The CDR3 spans 16 residues. Germline V CDR1 and CDR2: MNHEY, SMNVEV (reference sequence). The CDR3 spells CASSLSPDSYNEKLFF. The CDR3 nucleotides are TGTGCCAGCAGTTTATCGCCCGACAGCTATAATGAAAAACTGTTTTTT. The full variable domain, with the rest looked up from reference TRBV27 and TRBJ1-4, is EAQVTQNPRYLITVTGKKLTVTCSQNMNHEYMSWYRQDPGLGLRQIYYSMNVEVTDKGDVPEGYKVSRKEKRNFPLILESPSPNQTSLYFCASSLSPDSYNEKLFFGSGTQLSVL.

V and J are TRBV11-2 and TRBJ2-2, with D possibly matching TRBD2 (6 bases). V was trimmed by 1 base and J by 5 bases, leaving 8 bases between them. Germline V CDR1 and CDR2: SGHAT, FQNNGV. This CDR3 region has 14 residues. This CDR3 reads CASSLVGGTGELFF. In DNA, the CDR3 is TGTGCCAGCAGCTTAGTGGGGGGTACCGGGGAGCTGTTTTTT.